This T cell receptor beta chain was recorded in a study of blood T cell repertoires in COVID-19. Produced via immunoSEQ multiplex PCR; TCRdb's table is partial and in-frame only. This sample yields approximately 140,000 clones, of which roughly 80% are seen a single time; 15% to 20% belongs to the top ten. The table lists this clone with a few counts. The CDR3 is 15 residues long. J lost 7 bases, V lost 5 bases, and 11 bases had no gene match. CDR1 SNHLY and CDR2 FYNNEI come from the germline V gene. The sequencing input was peripheral blood. The chain links TRBV2 to TRBJ1-5; 7 nucleotides align to TRBD1. The TCR originated in a man aged 45-65 years with acute or convalescent COVID-19. For the CDR3, the DNA is TGTGCCAGCAGTCCACTTGACAGGGTTGGGCAGCCCCAGCATTTT. Its protein is CASSPLDRVGQPQHF.